The source of this T cell receptor (beta chain) is a study of spatial heterogeneity in lung cancer. This clonotype was counted only a few times. TCRdb analysed the 5' RACE reads with MiXCR anew, one entry per CDR3 protein. The sample contains roughly 40,000 distinct CDR3 sequences, roughly 7.1% of which appear only once. Time point indicated: sample taken at primary tumor resection. Sequencing of whole RNA from tumor, nontumor lung or frozen PBMC involved no sorting. The donors were approximately 70 patients with non-small cell lung cancer that was early-stage and untreated. Germline lookup yields CDR1 LNHDA and CDR2 SQIVND (reference sequence). The CDR3 runs to 18 residues. Trimming cost V 5 bases and J 0 bases; bases outside gene matches: 9.

The specimen was PBMCs, collected at surgery. This sequence joins TRBV19 and TRBJ2-6, with 8 bases matching TRBD1. The source is a female donor with early-stage non-small cell lung cancer. CDR3 DNA: TGTGCCAGTAGTCCCCGACAGGGGCTCTCCTCTGGGGCCAACGTCCTGACTTTC. It encodes CASSPRQGLSSGANVLTF.